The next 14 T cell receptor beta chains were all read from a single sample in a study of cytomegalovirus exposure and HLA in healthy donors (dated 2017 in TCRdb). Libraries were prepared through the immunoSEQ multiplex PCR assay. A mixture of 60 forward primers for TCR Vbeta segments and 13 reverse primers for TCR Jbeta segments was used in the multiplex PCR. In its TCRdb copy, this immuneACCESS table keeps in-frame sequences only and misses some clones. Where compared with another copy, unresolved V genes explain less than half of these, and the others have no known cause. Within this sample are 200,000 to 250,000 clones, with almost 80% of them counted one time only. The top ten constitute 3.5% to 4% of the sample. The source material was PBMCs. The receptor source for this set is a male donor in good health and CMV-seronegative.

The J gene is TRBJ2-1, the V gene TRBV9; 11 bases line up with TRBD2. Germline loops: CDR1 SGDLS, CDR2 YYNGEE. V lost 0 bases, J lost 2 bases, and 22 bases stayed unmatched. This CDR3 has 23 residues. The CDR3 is CASSVASGVRLAGGSGTYNEQFF. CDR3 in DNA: TGTGCCAGCAGCGTAGCTTCAGGGGTTCGGCTAGCGGGAGGATCTGGAACCTACAATGAGCAGTTCTTC.

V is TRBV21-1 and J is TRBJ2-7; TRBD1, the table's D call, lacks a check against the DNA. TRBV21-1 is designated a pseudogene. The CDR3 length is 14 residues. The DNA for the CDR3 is TGTGCCAGCAGCAAAGGTCGACATTTCTACGAGCAGTACTTC. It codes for CASSKGRHFYEQYF.

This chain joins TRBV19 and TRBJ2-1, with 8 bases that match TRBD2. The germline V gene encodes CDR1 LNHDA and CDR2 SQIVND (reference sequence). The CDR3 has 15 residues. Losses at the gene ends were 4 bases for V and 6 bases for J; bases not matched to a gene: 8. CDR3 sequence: CASSTAGTSTNEQFF. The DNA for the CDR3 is TGTGCCAGTAGTACTGCCGGGACTAGTACCAATGAGCAGTTCTTC.

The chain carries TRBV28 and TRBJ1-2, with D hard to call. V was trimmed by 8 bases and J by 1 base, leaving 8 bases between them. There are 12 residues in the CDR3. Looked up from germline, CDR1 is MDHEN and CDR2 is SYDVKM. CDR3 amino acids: CASREINYGYTF. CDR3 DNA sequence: TGTGCCAGCCGGGAGATTAACTATGGCTACACCTTC.

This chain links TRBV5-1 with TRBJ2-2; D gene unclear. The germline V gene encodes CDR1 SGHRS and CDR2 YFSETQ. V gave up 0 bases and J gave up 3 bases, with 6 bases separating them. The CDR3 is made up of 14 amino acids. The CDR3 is CASSLDLYTGELFF. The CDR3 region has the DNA TGCGCCAGCAGCTTGGACTTGTACACCGGGGAGCTGTTTTTT.

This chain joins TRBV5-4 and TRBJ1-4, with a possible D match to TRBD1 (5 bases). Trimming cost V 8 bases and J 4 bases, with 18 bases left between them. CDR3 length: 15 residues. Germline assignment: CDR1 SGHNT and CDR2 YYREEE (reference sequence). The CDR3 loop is CARRATRGVNEKLFF. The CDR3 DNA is TGTGCCAGAAGAGCTACTCGGGGGGTTAATGAAAAACTGTTTTTT.

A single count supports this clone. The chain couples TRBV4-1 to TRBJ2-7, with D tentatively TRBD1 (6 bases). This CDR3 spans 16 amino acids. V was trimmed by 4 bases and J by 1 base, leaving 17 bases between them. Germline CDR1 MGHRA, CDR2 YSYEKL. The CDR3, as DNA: TGCGCCAGCAGCCGGATTCCCCGGGACATGTCCTACGAGCAGTACTTC. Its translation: CASSRIPRDMSYEQYF.

CDR3: CSVGQYTEAFF. The DNA for the CDR3 is TGCAGCGTAGGACAGTACACTGAAGCTTTCTTT. The chain is built from TRBV29-1 and TRBJ1-1; weak D call: TRBD1 (6 bases). Germline loops: CDR1 SQVTM, CDR2 ANQGSEA. Deletions cut 6 bases from V and 3 bases from J, with 8 bases between. The CDR3 runs 11 residues.

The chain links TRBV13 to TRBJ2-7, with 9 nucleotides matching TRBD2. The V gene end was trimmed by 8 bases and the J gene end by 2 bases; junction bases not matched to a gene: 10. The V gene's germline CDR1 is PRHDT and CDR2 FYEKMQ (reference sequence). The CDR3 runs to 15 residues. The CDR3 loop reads CASSQRTSAAYEQYF. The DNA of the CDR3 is TGTGCCAGCTCCCAACGGACTAGCGCAGCCTACGAGCAGTACTTC.

The CDR3 DNA follows: TGTGCCACCAGCAGAACCCGATTAGGGAGACATCCTACCGGCACAGATACGCAGTATTTT. This sequence encodes CATSRTRLGRHPTGTDTQYF. V gene TRBV15 combines with J gene TRBJ2-3; the D gene is possibly TRBD2 (5 bases). V was trimmed by 2 bases and J by 1 base, leaving 25 bases between them. The CDR3 extends over 20 amino acids. Germline V lookup: CDR1 LNHNV, CDR2 YYDKDF (reference sequence).

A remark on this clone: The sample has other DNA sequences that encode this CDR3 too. The CDR3 spells CASSATGDQPQHF. The CDR3 region has the DNA TGTGCCAGCAGCGCTACAGGAGATCAGCCCCAGCATTTT. The rearrangement uses TRBV9 and TRBJ1-5; possible D gene TRBD1, 5 bases. In germline, CDR1 is SGDLS, CDR2 YYNGEE. V dropped 3 bases and J dropped 5 bases, with 9 bases sitting between them. There are 13 residues in the CDR3.

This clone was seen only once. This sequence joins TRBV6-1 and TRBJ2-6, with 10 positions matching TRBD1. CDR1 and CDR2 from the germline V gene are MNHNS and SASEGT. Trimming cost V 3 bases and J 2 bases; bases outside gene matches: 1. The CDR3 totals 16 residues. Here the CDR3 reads CASSEDRGAGANVLTF. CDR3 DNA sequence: TGTGCCAGCAGTGAGGACAGGGGGGCTGGGGCCAACGTCCTGACTTTC.

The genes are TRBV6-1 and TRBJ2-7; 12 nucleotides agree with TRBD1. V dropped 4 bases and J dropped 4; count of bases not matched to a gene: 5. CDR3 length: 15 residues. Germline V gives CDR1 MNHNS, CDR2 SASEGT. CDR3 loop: CASSAGTGGLYEQYF. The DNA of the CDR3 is TGTGCCAGCAGTGCTGGGACAGGGGGCTTATACGAGCAGTACTTC.

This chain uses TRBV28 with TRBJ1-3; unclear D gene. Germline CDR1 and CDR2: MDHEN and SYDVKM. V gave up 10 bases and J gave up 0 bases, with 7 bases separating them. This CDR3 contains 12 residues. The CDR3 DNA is TGTGCCACGATTAGCTCTGGAAACACCATATATTTT. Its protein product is CATISSGNTIYF. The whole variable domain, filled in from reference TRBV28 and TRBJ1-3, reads DVKVTQSSRYLVKRTGEKVFLECVQDMDHENMFWYRQDPGLGLRLIYFSYDVKMKEKGDIPEGYSVSREKKERFSLILESASTNQTSMYLCATISSGNTIYFGEGSWLTVV.